This T cell receptor (beta chain) was obtained from a study of T cell responses to AZD1222 COVID-19 vaccine (dated by TCRdb to the early 2020s). With respect to the entire study: A total of approximately 240 trial participants underwent TCR sequencing, of whom under 220 had received two doses of AZD1222 and about 25 had received two doses of the MenACWY control vaccine. Trial participants were enrolled by age into subgroups of 18-55, 56-69 and 70-plus years, and about 150, 27 and 61 TCR-sequenced participants, respectively, were included in these subgroups. What the study reported, not specific to this receptor: Participants were mostly white British and included more females than males, and it was suggested by the authors that clonal diversity may have been underestimated. Conclusions about previously exposed vaccinees are limited, since just six AZD1222 recipients were seropositive for SARS-CoV-2 at baseline. Spike-specific TCR breadth and depth rose significantly after two AZD1222 doses compared with day 0 and with MenACWY recipients. CD4 TCRs associated with the vaccine covered the entire spike protein, and the dominant responses were in regions 160-218 and 743-854. The 56-69-year group was small, and its depth increase did not reach significance, likely because of low power. Because no day 14 peak-response samples were available, repertoires were characterized only after the peak T cell response. Epitopes outside the regions mutated in the B.1.351 and B.1.1.7 variants were reportedly recognized by nearly half of the unique spike-specific TCRs.

The CDR3 regions of human TCRbeta chains were analyzed by immunosequencing. The authors' analysis ran thus. TCRs in the repertoires were matched against a reference library of SARS-CoV-2-specific TCRs that had been generated with the MIRA antigen-specificity platform. Breadth meant the fraction of unique TCRs that were SARS-CoV-2-associated, whereas depth meant the fraction of total T cells that were SARS-CoV-2-associated. Using the MIRA data, every spike-specific TCR was mapped to the spike region that the TCR reacted to and assigned to either a CD4 or a CD8 class. Log10-transformed breadth and depth values were compared by one-way ANOVA with Sidak's multiple comparisons tests. The table comes from immuneACCESS by way of TCRdb, which keeps in-frame sequences with V and J called. Part of the clones is missing from these tables; in studies checked, under half for an unresolved V gene and the rest for unknown reasons. For V, J and clone size, that table is used; D and trimming come from the DNA. This sample is represented by roughly 77,000 clones; 90% of them were singletons. 3% to 3.5% of the sample rests with the top ten.

Per the publication, the time point label means: about 28 days (+/-7) after the second vaccine dose. Because spike-specific TCR depth and breadth did not differ between the two schedules, AZD1222 recipients who got a second dose at roughly 4 weeks were pooled with those who got a second dose at roughly 12 weeks. Vaccinee samples came from UK trials COV001 and COV002, including a single-blind randomized controlled phase 2/3 trial of AZD1222 (ChAdOx1 nCoV-19) in healthy adults. For TCRbeta chain sequencing, PBMC samples were collected from trial participants at day 0 and at day 28 after the second dose. With respect to this clone: Its antigen is not yet known. Base quality data are lacking; no much larger clone is found one base away.

This clonotype was obtained from an adult who received the AZD1222 COVID-19 vaccine. This material consisted of peripheral blood, taken 28 days after the second AZD1222 dose.

The CDR3 sequence is CSAGGLNIQYF. The nucleotides read TGCAGTGCTGGGGGCCTTAACATTCAGTACTTC. The V gene is TRBV20-1 and the J gene is TRBJ2-4; TRBD1 is perhaps the D gene, given 6 matching bases. Looking up the germline V gene (reference sequence) yields CDR1 DFQATT and CDR2 SNEGSKA. V is shortened by 5 bases, J by 7 bases, and the region joining them spans 9 bases. The CDR3 numbers 11 residues from cysteine through phenylalanine. Only the CDR3 DNA stays, 33 bases, in frame from base 1.